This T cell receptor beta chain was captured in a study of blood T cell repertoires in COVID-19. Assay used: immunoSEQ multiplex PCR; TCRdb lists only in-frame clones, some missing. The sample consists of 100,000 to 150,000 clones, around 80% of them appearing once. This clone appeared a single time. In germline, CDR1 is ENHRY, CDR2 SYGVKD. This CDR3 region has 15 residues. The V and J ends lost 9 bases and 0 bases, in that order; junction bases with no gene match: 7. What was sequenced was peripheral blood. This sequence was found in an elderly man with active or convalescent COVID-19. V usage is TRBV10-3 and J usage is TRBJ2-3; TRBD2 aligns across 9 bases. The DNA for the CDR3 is TGTGCCATGGGGAGCGGGGGGTCGAGCACAGATACGCAGTATTTT. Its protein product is CAMGSGGSSTDTQYF.